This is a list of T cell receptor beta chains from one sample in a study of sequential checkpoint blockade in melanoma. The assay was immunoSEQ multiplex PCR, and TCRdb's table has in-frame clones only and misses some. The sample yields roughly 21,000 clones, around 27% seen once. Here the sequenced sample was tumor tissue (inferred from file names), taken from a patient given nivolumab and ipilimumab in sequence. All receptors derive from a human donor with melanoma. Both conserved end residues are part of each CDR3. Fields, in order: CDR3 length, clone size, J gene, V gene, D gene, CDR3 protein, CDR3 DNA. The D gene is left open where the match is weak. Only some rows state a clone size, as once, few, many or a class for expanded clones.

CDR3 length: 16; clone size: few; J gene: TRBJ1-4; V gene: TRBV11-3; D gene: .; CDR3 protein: CASSLAWTRSNEKLFF; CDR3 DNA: TGTGCCAGCAGCTTGGCCTGGACAAGGTCTAATGAAAAACTGTTTTTT
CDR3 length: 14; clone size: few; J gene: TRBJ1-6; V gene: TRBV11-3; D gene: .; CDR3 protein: CASSRRGGDSPLHF; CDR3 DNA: TGTGCCAGCAGCCGTCGGGGGGGCGATTCACCCCTCCACTTT
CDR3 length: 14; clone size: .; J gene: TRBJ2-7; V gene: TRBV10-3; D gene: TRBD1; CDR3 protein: CAISETGDSYEQYF; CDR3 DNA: TGTGCCATCAGTGAGACAGGGGATTCCTACGAGCAGTACTTC
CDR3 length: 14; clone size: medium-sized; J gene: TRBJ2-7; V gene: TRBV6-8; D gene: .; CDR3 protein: CASSAGTYRGEQYF; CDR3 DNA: TGTGCCAGCAGTGCCGGGACTTACCGCGGCGAGCAGTACTTC
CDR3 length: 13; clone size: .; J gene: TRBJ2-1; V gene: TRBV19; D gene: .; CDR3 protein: CASVAGRYNEQFF; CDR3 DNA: TGTGCCAGTGTGGCGGGGAGGTACAATGAGCAGTTCTTC
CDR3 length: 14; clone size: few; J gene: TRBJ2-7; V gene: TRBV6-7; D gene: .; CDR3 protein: CASSYFGRDYEQYF; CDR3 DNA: TGTGCCAGCAGTTATTTTGGCAGGGACTACGAGCAGTACTTC
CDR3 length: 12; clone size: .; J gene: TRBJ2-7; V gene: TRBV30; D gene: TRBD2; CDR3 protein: CAWSPQPGTSYF; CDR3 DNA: TGTGCCTGGAGCCCCCAACCCGGGACTAGTTACTTC
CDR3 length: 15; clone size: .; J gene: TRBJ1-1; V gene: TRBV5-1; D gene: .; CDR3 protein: CASSSFQGLNTEAFF; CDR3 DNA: TGCGCCAGCAGCTCATTCCAGGGCTTGAACACTGAAGCTTTCTTT
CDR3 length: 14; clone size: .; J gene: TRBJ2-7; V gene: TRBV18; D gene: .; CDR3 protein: CASSPLPGFYEQYF; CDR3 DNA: TGTGCCAGCTCACCACTCCCAGGATTTTACGAGCAGTACTTC
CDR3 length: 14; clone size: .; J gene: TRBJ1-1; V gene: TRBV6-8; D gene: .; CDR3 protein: CASIRDTLNTEAFF; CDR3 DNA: TGTGCCAGCATCCGGGACACGCTGAACACTGAAGCTTTCTTT
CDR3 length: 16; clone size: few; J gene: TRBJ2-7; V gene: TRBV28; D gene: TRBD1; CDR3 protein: CASTKPGQGRVYEQYF; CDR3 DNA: TGTGCCAGCACCAAACCCGGACAGGGAAGGGTTTACGAGCAGTACTTC
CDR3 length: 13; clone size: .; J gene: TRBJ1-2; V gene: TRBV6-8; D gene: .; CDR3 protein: CASSFSGDYGYTF; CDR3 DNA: TGTGCCAGCAGTTTCTCAGGGGACTATGGCTACACCTTC
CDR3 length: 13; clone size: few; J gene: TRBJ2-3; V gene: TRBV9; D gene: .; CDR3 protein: CASSAPQGDTQYF; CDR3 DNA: TGTGCCAGCAGCGCCCCCCAGGGGGATACGCAGTATTTT
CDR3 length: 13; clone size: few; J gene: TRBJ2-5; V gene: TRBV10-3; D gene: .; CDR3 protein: CAISEDQTSTQYF; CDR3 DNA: TGTGCCATCAGTGAGGACCAAACGTCTACCCAGTACTTC
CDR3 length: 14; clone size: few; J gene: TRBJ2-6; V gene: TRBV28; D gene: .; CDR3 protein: CASSYPLRANVLTF; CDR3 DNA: TGTGCCAGCAGTTATCCCCTCAGGGCCAACGTCCTGACTTTC
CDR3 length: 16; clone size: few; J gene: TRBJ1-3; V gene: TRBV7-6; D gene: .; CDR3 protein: CASSLEGHRSGNTIYF; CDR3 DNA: TGTGCCAGCAGCTTAGAGGGACACCGCTCTGGAAACACCATATATTTT
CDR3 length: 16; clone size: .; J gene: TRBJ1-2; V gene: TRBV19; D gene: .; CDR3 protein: CASSMIGSAANYGYTF; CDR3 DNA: TGTGCCAGTAGTATGATTGGGTCGGCGGCTAACTATGGCTACACCTTC
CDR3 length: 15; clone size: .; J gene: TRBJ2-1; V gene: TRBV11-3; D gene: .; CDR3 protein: CASQRGGTAYNEQFF; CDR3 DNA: TGTGCCAGCCAGCGCGGAGGGACAGCCTACAATGAGCAGTTCTTC
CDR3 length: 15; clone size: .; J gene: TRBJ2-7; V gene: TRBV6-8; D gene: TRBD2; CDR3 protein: CASRPGTSGRYEQYF; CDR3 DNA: TGTGCCAGCAGACCCGGGACTAGCGGACGGTACGAGCAGTACTTC
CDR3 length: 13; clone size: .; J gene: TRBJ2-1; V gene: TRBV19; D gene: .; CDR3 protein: CASRRTADDEQFF; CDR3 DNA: TGTGCCAGTCGAAGGACGGCCGACGATGAGCAGTTCTTC
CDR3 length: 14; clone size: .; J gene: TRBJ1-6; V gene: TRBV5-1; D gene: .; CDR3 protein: CASSLVAENSPLHF; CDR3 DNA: TGCGCCAGCAGCTTGGTGGCAGAGAATTCACCCCTCCACTTT
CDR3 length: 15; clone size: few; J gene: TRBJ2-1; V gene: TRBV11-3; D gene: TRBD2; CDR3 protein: CASSLLSGRDNEQFF; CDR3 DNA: TGTGCCAGCAGCTTGTTGAGCGGGAGGGATAATGAGCAGTTCTTC
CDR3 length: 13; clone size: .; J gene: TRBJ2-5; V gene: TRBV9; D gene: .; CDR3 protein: CASSVMSGETQYF; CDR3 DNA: TGTGCCAGCAGCGTAATGTCAGGGGAGACCCAGTACTTC
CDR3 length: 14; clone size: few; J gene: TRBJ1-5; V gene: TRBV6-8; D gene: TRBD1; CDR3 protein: CASSPGQGGQPQHF; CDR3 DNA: TGTGCCAGCAGCCCGGGACAGGGAGGTCAGCCCCAGCATTTT
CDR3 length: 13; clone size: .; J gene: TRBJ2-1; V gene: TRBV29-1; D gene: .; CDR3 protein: CSVIADYYNEQFF; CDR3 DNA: TGCAGCGTTATTGCGGATTACTACAATGAGCAGTTCTTC
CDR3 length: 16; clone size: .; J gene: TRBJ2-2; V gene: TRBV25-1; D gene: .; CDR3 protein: CASSGSGQGNTGELFF; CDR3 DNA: TGTGCCAGCAGTGGATCGGGTCAGGGAAACACCGGGGAGCTGTTTTTT
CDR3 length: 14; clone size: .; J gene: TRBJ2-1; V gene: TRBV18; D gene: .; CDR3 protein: CASSPLRGYNEQFF; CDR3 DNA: TGTGCCAGCTCACCCTTGCGGGGCTACAATGAGCAGTTCTTC
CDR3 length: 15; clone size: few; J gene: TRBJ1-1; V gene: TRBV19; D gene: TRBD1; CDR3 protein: CASTRDRLKNTEAFF; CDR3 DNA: TGTGCCAGTACTAGGGACAGGCTAAAGAACACTGAAGCTTTCTTT
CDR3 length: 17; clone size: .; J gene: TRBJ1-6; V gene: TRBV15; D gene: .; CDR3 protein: CATSREYVTEYNSPLHF; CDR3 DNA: TGTGCCACCAGCAGAGAGTATGTGACAGAGTATAATTCACCCCTCCACTTT
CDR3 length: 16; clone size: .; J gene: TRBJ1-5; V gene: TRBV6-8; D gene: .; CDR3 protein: CASSYATDGFNQPQHF; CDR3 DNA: TGTGCCAGCAGTTACGCCACGGACGGGTTCAATCAGCCCCAGCATTTT
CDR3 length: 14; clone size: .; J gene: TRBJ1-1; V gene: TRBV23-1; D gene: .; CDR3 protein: CASSQFRGNTEAFF; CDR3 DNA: TGCGCCAGCAGTCAATTTAGGGGGAACACTGAAGCTTTCTTT
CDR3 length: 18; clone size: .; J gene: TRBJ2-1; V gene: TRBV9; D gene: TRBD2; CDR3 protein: CASSEARRLAGVFCEQFF; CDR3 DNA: TGTGCCAGCAGTGAAGCGCGTCGTCTAGCGGGAGTTTTTTGTGAGCAGTTCTTC
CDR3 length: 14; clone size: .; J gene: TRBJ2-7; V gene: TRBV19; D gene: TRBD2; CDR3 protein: CASSPSGRPDEQYF; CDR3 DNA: TGTGCCAGTAGCCCTAGCGGGAGACCCGACGAGCAGTACTTC
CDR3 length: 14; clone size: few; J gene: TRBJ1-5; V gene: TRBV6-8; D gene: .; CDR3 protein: CASSQGTVNQPQHF; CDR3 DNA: TGTGCCAGCAGCCAGGGTACCGTCAATCAGCCCCAGCATTTT
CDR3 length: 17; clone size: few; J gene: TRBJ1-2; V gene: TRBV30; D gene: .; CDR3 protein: CASWYGALVSTNYGYTF; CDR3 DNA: TGTGCCTCCTGGTACGGGGCACTGGTATCCACTAACTATGGCTACACCTTC
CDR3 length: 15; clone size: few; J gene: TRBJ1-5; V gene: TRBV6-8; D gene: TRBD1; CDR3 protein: CASSTRDRGHQPQHF; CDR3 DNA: TGTGCCAGCAGTACCCGGGACAGGGGCCATCAGCCCCAGCATTTT
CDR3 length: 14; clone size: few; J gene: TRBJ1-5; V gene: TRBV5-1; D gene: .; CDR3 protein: CASSTGTANQPQHF; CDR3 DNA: TGCGCCAGCAGCACGGGGACCGCGAATCAGCCCCAGCATTTT
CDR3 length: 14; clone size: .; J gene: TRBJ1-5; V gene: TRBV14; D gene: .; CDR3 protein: CASSQGGLGQPQHF; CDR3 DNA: TGTGCCAGCAGCCAAGGTGGGCTAGGCCAGCCCCAGCATTTT
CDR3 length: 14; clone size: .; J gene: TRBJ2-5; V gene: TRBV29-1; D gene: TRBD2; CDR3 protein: CSAPSGPWGGTQYF; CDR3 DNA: TGCAGCGCTCCATCCGGGCCCTGGGGGGGGACCCAGTACTTC
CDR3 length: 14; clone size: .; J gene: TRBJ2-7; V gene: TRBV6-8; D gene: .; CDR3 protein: CASTAATAAYEQYF; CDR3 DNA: TGTGCCAGCACCGCCGCGACAGCCGCCTACGAGCAGTACTTC
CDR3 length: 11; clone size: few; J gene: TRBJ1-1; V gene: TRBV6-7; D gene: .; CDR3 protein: CASRINTEAFF; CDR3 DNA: TGTGCCAGCAGGATTAACACTGAAGCTTTCTTT
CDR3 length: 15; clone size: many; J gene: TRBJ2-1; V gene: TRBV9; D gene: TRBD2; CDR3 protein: CASSRLAGNYNEQFF; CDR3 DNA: TGTGCCAGCAGTAGACTAGCGGGGAACTACAATGAGCAGTTCTTC
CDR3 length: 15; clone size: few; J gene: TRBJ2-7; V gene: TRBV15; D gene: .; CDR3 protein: CATSRDGVRADEQYF; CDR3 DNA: TGTGCCACCAGCAGAGATGGAGTGCGGGCGGACGAGCAGTACTTC
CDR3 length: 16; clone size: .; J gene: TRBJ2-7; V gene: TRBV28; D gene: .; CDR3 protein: CASSLFRSQGRLEQYF; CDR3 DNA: TGTGCCAGCAGTTTGTTTCGCTCACAGGGCCGCCTCGAGCAGTACTTC
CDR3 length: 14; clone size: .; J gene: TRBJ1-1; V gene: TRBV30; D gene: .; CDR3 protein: CAWKSGGGNTEAFF; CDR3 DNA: TGTGCCTGGAAAAGCGGTGGAGGGAACACTGAAGCTTTCTTT
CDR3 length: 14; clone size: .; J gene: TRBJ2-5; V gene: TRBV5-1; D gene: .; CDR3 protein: CASSLGTPGETQYF; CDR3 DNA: TGCGCCAGCAGCTTGGGGACACCCGGTGAGACCCAGTACTTC
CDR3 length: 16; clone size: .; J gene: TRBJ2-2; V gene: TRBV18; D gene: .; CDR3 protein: CASSPQGKQAEGELFF; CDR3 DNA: TGTGCCAGCTCACCACAAGGAAAACAAGCAGAGGGGGAGCTGTTTTTT
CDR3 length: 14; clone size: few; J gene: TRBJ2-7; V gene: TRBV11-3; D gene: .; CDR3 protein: CASSLGATLYEQYF; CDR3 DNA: TGTGCCAGCAGCTTAGGCGCGACACTCTACGAGCAGTACTTC
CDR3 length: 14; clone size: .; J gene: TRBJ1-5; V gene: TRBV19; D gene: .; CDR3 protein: CASSMIGVNQPQHF; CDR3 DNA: TGTGCCAGTAGTATGATAGGAGTCAATCAGCCCCAGCATTTT
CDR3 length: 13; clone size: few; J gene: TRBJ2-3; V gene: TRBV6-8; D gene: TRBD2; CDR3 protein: CASLSGGTDTQYF; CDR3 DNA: TGTGCCAGCCTTAGCGGGGGTACAGATACGCAGTATTTT
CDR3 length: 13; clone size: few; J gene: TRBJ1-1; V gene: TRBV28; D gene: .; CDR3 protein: CASGLTGNTEAFF; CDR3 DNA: TGTGCCAGCGGCTTAACAGGAAACACTGAAGCTTTCTTT